This TCR beta chain was captured by sequencing in a study of shared clonotypes between healthy human individuals. The CDR3 is 16 amino acids. Germline loops: CDR1 SQVTM, CDR2 ANQGSEA. Trimming left V 8 bases short and J 0 bases short, with 20 bases between. Study conclusions and caveats: In this cohort, only blood was sampled, and tissue repertoires likely differ. Relative to memory subsets, naive subsets generally showed larger estimated richness. Among a handful of donors, approximately 5% of naive CD4 clonotypes were found in common.

The sorted-subset replicate PCRs were given around 200 ng DNA, which is 30,000 or so T cell genomes. Measured with immunoSEQ multiplex PCR; TCRdb has only the in-frame clones, and not every one. The table lists about 1.1 million clones, roughly 77% of them singletons, with 0.89% in the top ten. A remark on this clone: Its antigen is not identified.

The TCR sequence derives from a man aged 18 to 30 in good health. Some clones in this sample may be carry-over from other donors' samples. What was sequenced was memory CD4+ T cells from PBMCs. The sample's subset: CD45RA-negative fraction. This chain connects TRBV29-1 to TRBJ2-1; D tentatively reads TRBD1 or TRBD2 (5 bases each). CDR3 sequence (DNA): TGCAGCTTATCTTCACGGGGCGGTTACTCCTACAATGAGCAGTTCTTC. Translating it yields CSLSSRGGYSYNEQFF.